This T cell receptor beta chain was identified during a study of regulatory T cells in long-lasting Graves disease. Stated time point: persistent/refractory GD, antithyroid drugs over 5 years with positive TRAb. Extracted RNA from PBMCs served as the source of the TCR library. In each case, Graves' disease was diagnosed per American Thyroid Association guidelines. Study-level results: Persistent disease preferred TRBV28, TRBJ1-2 and TRBJ2-5. Graves' patients with persistent disease showed TCR diversity lower than patients newly diagnosed. Newly diagnosed patients shared 750 to 1,000 public clonotypes; persistent patients shared approximately 2,700.

About this clonotype: Its antigen is unknown.

Building the TCR beta libraries relied on iRepertoire HTBI primers, and CDR3 regions underwent Arm-PCR. TCRdb reprocessed the multiplex PCR reads with MiXCR, giving one entry per CDR3 protein. The sample lists roughly 500,000 distinct CDR3 sequences, about 22% occurring once. Germline V gene sequence: CDR1 MDHEN, CDR2 SYDVKM. V was pared by 3 bases and J by 1 base, with 9 bases between. The CDR3 is 15 amino acids. The sequence was obtained from a female donor with Graves disease. The sequences come from peripheral blood mononuclear cells (PBMCs), collected when the disease was refractory, from a patient treated with antithyroid drugs. V usage is TRBV28 and J usage is TRBJ2-2, with a weak D call TRBD1 (5 bases). CDR3 nucleotide sequence: TGTGCCAGCAGTTTTGAACAGGAGAACACCGGGGAGCTGTTTTTT. It specifies CASSFEQENTGELFF.